This T cell receptor beta chain comes out of a study of beta chain features in type 1 diabetes. Expressed TCRB transcripts got sequenced, as all isolated RNA was reverse transcribed. Approximately 3.5 million reads per sample were averaged for naive, central memory and regulatory samples. Clones were sequenced by immunoSEQ multiplex PCR, and TCRdb holds only the in-frame ones, with some missing. The table lists approximately 400,000 clones, roughly 16% of them singletons. The table lists this clone with a few counts. The antigen is not known. CDR1 and CDR2 (germline): LGHNA, YSLEER. CDR3 length: 16 amino acids. The V gene end was trimmed by 0 bases and the J gene end by 5 bases; junction bases not matched to a gene: 7. Study findings and constraints: Insertions were fewer and deletions more numerous at VDJ junctions in type 1 diabetes patients. HLA effects on TCRB rearrangement stayed unresolved here. Naive, central memory and regulatory TCRB repertoires appeared more similar among patients than healthy donors.

The chain links TRBV4-3 to TRBJ2-7, with 10 bases matching TRBD2. The specimen sequenced was naive CD4+ T cells from blood. This clonotype was sampled from a woman aged 18-29 years in good health. CDR3 residues: CASSQDRAGGQDEQYF. The CDR3 nucleotides read TGCGCCAGCAGCCAAGATAGAGCGGGAGGGCAGGACGAGCAGTACTTC.